The 15 T cell receptor beta chains below come from one sample, sequenced in a study of blood T cell repertoires in COVID-19. Libraries were prepared by immunoSEQ multiplex PCR; TCRdb keeps only in-frame clonotypes and omits some of them. The sample contains roughly 37,000 clones, about 83% of which appear only once. What was sequenced was peripheral blood. These TCRs come from a man aged 55 to 70 with active COVID-19.

CDR3 sequence: CASSQGGGTSGETQYF. In nucleotides, the CDR3 is TGCGCCAGCAGCCAAGGGGGTGGGACTAGCGGAGAGACCCAGTACTTC. The chain combines TRBV4-3 with TRBJ2-5; 11 positions agree with TRBD2. Losses at the gene ends were 1 base for V and 4 bases for J; bases not matched to a gene: 5. The CDR3 covers 16 residues. The V gene's germline CDR1 is LGHNA and CDR2 YSLEER.

The chain combines TRBV9 with TRBJ2-3; a weak D match, TRBD2 (5 bases). V was cut by 3 bases and J by 6 bases, with 11 bases left in between. Germline loops: CDR1 SGDLS, CDR2 YYNGEE. CDR3 length: 13 amino acids. CDR3 nucleotides: TGTGCCAGCAGCGGTCACACGGGGGATACGCAGTATTTT. This translates into CASSGHTGDTQYF. Supplemented by reference TRBV9 and TRBJ2-3, the full variable domain reads DSGVTQTPKHLITATGQRVTLRCSPRSGDLSVYWYQQSLDQGLQFLIQYYNGEERAKGNILERFSAQQFPDLHSELNLSSLELGDSALYFCASSGHTGDTQYFGPGTRLTVL.

This rearrangement joins TRBV5-3 to TRBJ1-2, with 12 bases lining up with TRBD1. TRBV5-3 is placed among ORFs of uncertain function. CDR3 length: 15 amino acids. After removal of 4 bases from V and 8 bases from J, the junction contained 9 bases not matched to a gene. DNA for the CDR3: TGTGCCAGAAGCGGGGGACAGGGGGCGCGTGACGGCTACACCTTC. Translation gives CARSGGQGARDGYTF.

The V gene is TRBV4-1, the J gene TRBJ1-2, with D possibly TRBD1 on 5 matching bases. Germline lookup yields CDR1 MGHRA and CDR2 YSYEKL. The CDR3 consists of 16 residues. V lost 4 bases to trimming and J lost 1 base, with 16 bases between them. Written as DNA, the CDR3 is TGCGCCAGCAGCCCCCCGGGAGAGGGGATTAACTATGGCTACACCTTC. Its protein is CASSPPGEGINYGYTF.

This clone was seen only a few times. The chain carries TRBV19 and TRBJ1-5, with 10 bases aligning to TRBD1. The V gene's germline CDR1 is LNHDA and CDR2 SQIVND (reference sequence). Losses at the gene ends were 5 bases for V and 3 bases for J; bases not matched to a gene: 1. The CDR3 runs to 14 residues. The CDR3 loop reads CASSGTGVNQPQHF. CDR3 coding DNA: TGTGCCAGTAGTGGGACAGGGGTCAATCAGCCCCAGCATTTT.

The chain joins TRBV19 to TRBJ1-2; D not certain. Germline-derived CDR1 and CDR2 are LNHDA and SQIVND (reference sequence). Trimming removed 4 bases at V and 4 bases at J, with 10 bases between. The CDR3 covers 13 residues. CDR3: CASSSGFTYGYTF. DNA of the CDR3: TGTGCCAGTAGTAGCGGATTCACCTATGGCTACACCTTC. The complete variable domain, with remaining parts taken from reference TRBV19 and TRBJ1-2, reads DGGITQSPKYLFRKEGQNVTLSCEQNLNHDAMYWYRQDPGQGLRLIYYSQIVNDFQKGDIAEGYSVSREKKESFPLTVTSAQKNPTAFYLCASSSGFTYGYTFGSGTRLTVV.

Worth noting for this clone: Other DNA sequences in the sample encode the same CDR3. The chain joins TRBV12-3 or TRBV12-4 to TRBJ1-2; D is ambiguous. The CDR3 is 11 amino acids. Trimming left V 4 bases short and J 5 bases short, with 5 bases between. The CDR3 sequence: CASSSSYGYTF. CDR3 DNA: TGTGCCAGCAGTTCTTCTTATGGCTACACCTTC.

DNA for the CDR3: TGCGCCAGCAGCTTGAGGGGACTAGCGGGGGGCGAGACCACAGATACGCAGTATTTT. Its protein is CASSLRGLAGGETTDTQYF. V and J are TRBV5-1 and TRBJ2-3, with 15 positions matching TRBD2. From germline, CDR1 is SGHRS and CDR2 YFSETQ. This CDR3 is built from 19 residues. V lost 1 base, J lost 2 bases, and 8 bases stayed unmatched.

This chain joins TRBV11-2 and TRBJ1-2, with D unresolved. The CDR3 consists of 14 residues. Germline CDR1 reads SGHAT; CDR2 reads FQNNGV. Trimming stripped 1 base from V and 3 bases from J, with 9 bases between. In DNA, the CDR3 is TGTGCCAGCAGCTTAGGTGACTGGGACTATGGCTACACCTTC. Translated, it gives CASSLGDWDYGYTF.

The rearrangement joins TRBV6-2 or TRBV6-3 to TRBJ1-1; D may be TRBD1 (5 bases). The germline gives CDR1 MNHEY, CDR2 SVGEGT. The CDR3 contains 14 residues. Trimming stripped 4 bases from V and 3 bases from J, with 12 bases between. The CDR3: CASSFDGGDTEAFF. In nucleotides, the CDR3 is TGTGCCAGCAGTTTCGACGGGGGGGACACTGAAGCTTTCTTT.

This rearrangement joins TRBV12-5 to TRBJ1-4; D is undetermined. The V and J ends lost 2 bases and 8 bases respectively, with 9 bases between them. Per germline, CDR1 LGHNT and CDR2 FRNRAP. The CDR3 spans 13 residues. The CDR3 sequence is CASGLTPYEKLFF. The DNA for the CDR3 is TGTGCTAGTGGTTTGACGCCCTACGAAAAACTGTTTTTT.

V is TRBV12-3 or TRBV12-4 and J is TRBJ2-5; tentatively, D is TRBD2 (7 bases). Between the trimmed V and J ends, which lost 11 bases and 4 bases, there was a span of 17 bases. This CDR3 spans 13 amino acids. The CDR3 spells CASRRGGAETQYF. The CDR3 nucleotides read TGTGCCTCGCGGAGGGGGGGGGCAGAGACCCAGTACTTC.

The chain employs TRBV19 and TRBJ1-2; 7 bases align to TRBD1. J was trimmed by 8 bases and V by 6 bases; bases with no gene match: 12. The CDR3 covers 14 residues. Per the germline V gene, CDR1 is LNHDA and CDR2 is SQIVND (reference sequence). The CDR3 nucleotides are TGTGCCAGTAGCCCCAGGGGGACAGCTGAGGGCTACACCTTC. Its protein product is CASSPRGTAEGYTF.

The chain is built from TRBV21-1 and TRBJ2-3; the table's D call, TRBD2, was not checked against the DNA. TRBV21-1 is labeled a pseudogene. The CDR3 is made up of 12 amino acids. Here the CDR3 reads CARTTGGDTQYF. Written as DNA, the CDR3 is TGTGCCAGAACAACGGGGGGGGATACGCAGTATTTT.

The V call is TRBV28, the J call TRBJ1-5; 8 bases align to TRBD1. The CDR3 has 15 amino acids. The germline CDR1 and CDR2 sequences are MDHEN and SYDVKM. V gave up 5 bases and J gave up 4 bases; unmatched junction bases: 7. CDR3 coding DNA: TGTGCCAGCAGTGGCGCTGGACAGGGAAATCAGCCCCAGCATTTT. Protein sequence: CASSGAGQGNQPQHF.